What follows describes a single TCR beta chain. The data were taken from a study of blood T cell repertoires in COVID-19. About the study: Samples of COVID-19 (acute and convalescent) were obtained from the United States, Italy and Spain. PBMCs, B-cell-depleted T cells, or T cells were the source of the cDNA or gDNA that made up the material.

Individuals drawn from 20 to 30 US areas were roughly 18 to 95 years old. Produced via immunoSEQ multiplex PCR; TCRdb's table is partial and in-frame only. The sample carries around 400,000 clones, approximately 91% recorded once. Input material: PBMCs or T cells enriched from blood (not recorded which). The receptor was isolated from a woman between 18 and 29 years old who had been exposed to COVID-19.

The CDR3 reads CASSPDRVRPTDTQYF. Written as DNA, the CDR3 is TGTGCCAGCAGTCCTGACAGGGTCCGACCCACAGATACGCAGTATTTT. This chain connects TRBV5-4 to TRBJ2-3; 7 bases are shared with TRBD1. V lost 5 bases to trimming and J lost 2 bases; unmatched junction nucleotides: 11. The CDR3 has 16 residues. CDR1 SGHNT and CDR2 YYREEE come from the germline V gene (reference sequence). Together with reference TRBV5-4 and TRBJ2-3, the CDR3 gives the full variable domain: ETGVTQSPTHLIKTRGQQVTLRCSSQSGHNTVSWYQQALGQGPQFIFQYYREEENGRGNFPPRFSGLQFPNYSSELNVNALELDDSALYLCASSPDRVRPTDTQYFGPGTRLTVL.